The 30 T cell receptor beta chains below come from one sample, sequenced in a study of cytomegalovirus exposure and HLA in healthy donors. Profiling relied on immunoSEQ multiplex PCR, and the TCRdb table lists in-frame clones only, not all of them. The sample holds 150,000 to 250,000 clones, roughly three quarters seen once. Sequences were obtained from PBMCs. All receptors derive from a woman younger than 45 in good health and CMV-seronegative.

The J gene is TRBJ2-3, the V gene TRBV5-5; 7 bases are a match to TRBD1. V was pared by 4 bases and J by 0 bases, with 5 bases of the junction left unmatched. The CDR3 length is 15 residues. Looked up from germline, CDR1 is SGHKS and CDR2 is YYEKEE (reference sequence). CDR3 sequence: CASSMGQSSTDTQYF. The DNA of the CDR3 is TGTGCCAGCAGCATGGGACAGAGTAGCACAGATACGCAGTATTTT.

The chain recombines TRBV5-1 with TRBJ2-4; unclear D gene. CDR1 is SGHRS, CDR2 YFSETQ, per germline. V gave up 0 bases and J gave up 4 bases, with 8 bases separating them. This CDR3 has 14 residues. The CDR3 sequence: CASSLDRLKNIQYF. The CDR3 bases are TGCGCCAGCAGCTTGGACAGATTAAAAAACATTCAGTACTTC.

This chain uses TRBV5-1 with TRBJ1-4, with D perhaps matching TRBD1 (5 bases). This CDR3 is built from 14 residues. Between the trimmed V and J ends, which lost 3 bases and 3 bases, there was a span of 9 bases. The germline gives CDR1 SGHRS, CDR2 YFSETQ. The CDR3 region is CASSSTASNEKLFF. In nucleotides, the CDR3 is TGCGCCAGCAGCTCGACAGCCTCTAATGAAAAACTGTTTTTT.

In this sample, this clone turned up a few times. The J gene is TRBJ2-7, the V gene TRBV18; TRBD1 agrees at 11 bases. The germline gives CDR1 KGHSH, CDR2 LQKENI. This CDR3 comprises 14 residues. J was trimmed by 7 bases and V by 2 bases; bases with no gene match: 4. The CDR3 spells CASSPGQGAEEQYF. In DNA form, the CDR3 reads TGTGCCAGCTCACCAGGACAGGGGGCAGAGGAGCAGTACTTC.

The V gene is TRBV28, the J gene TRBJ1-2; tentatively, D is TRBD1 (5 bases). The CDR3 is made up of 13 amino acids. Looked up from germline, CDR1 is MDHEN and CDR2 is SYDVKM. With 4 bases removed from V and 2 bases from J, the gap between germline ends came to 8 bases. The CDR3 DNA reads as TGTGCCAGCAGTTGGGAGGGGAACTATGGCTACACCTTC. Its protein product is CASSWEGNYGYTF.

This clone was detected only once. This chain uses TRBV27 with TRBJ1-1; 11 bases map to TRBD1. The germline gives CDR1 MNHEY, CDR2 SMNVEV (reference sequence). This CDR3 comprises 12 residues. V lost 6 bases, J lost 13 bases, and 7 bases stayed unmatched. CDR3 residues: CASSPRTGGCFF. DNA of the CDR3: TGTGCCAGCAGCCCTAGGACAGGGGGCTGTTTCTTT.

J is TRBJ2-1 and V is TRBV11-2; TRBD2 matches 8 bases. The CDR3 totals 19 residues. V trimming: 1 base; J trimming: 0 bases; junction bases outside the gene matches: 11. From germline, CDR1 is SGHAT and CDR2 FQNNGV. Written as DNA, the CDR3 is TGTGCCAGCAGCTTAGGAGGGGTAGCGGGGCCCAGCTCCTACAATGAGCAGTTCTTC. It codes for CASSLGGVAGPSSYNEQFF.

V is TRBV7-9 and J is TRBJ2-7; 7 bases are shared with TRBD1. The J segment lost 7 bases and the V segment lost 3 bases, leaving 15 bases of the junction unmatched. Germline CDR1 and CDR2: SEHNR and FQNEAQ (reference sequence). This CDR3 comprises 16 residues. The CDR3 DNA follows: TGTGCCAGCAGCTTTTGGGCTTCAAAGGGGGCTAAAGAGCAGTACTTC. This encodes CASSFWASKGAKEQYF.

The CDR3 bases are TGTGCCAGTAGTATCGATCGGACAGGGATCATTAATGGCTACACCTTC. It yields the protein CASSIDRTGIINGYTF. This rearrangement joins TRBV19 to TRBJ1-2, with 8 bases aligning to TRBD1. CDR3 length: 16 residues. Germline values: CDR1 LNHDA, CDR2 SQIVND (reference sequence). The trim removed 3 bases at V and 6 bases at J, leaving 12 bases unmatched.

The J gene is TRBJ2-2, the V gene TRBV28, with D possibly being TRBD2 (6 bases). CDR1 and CDR2 (germline): MDHEN, SYDVKM. CDR3 length: 16 amino acids. V shed 5 bases and J shed 1 base, with 14 bases lying between them. CDR3 in amino acids: CASSPLEGWNTGELFF. DNA of the CDR3: TGTGCCAGCAGTCCCTTGGAGGGCTGGAACACCGGGGAGCTGTTTTTT.

The chain joins TRBV7-9 to TRBJ1-5; 8 bases are shared with TRBD1. The junction had 1 base not matched to a gene; V was cut back by 4 bases and J by 2 bases. CDR1 SEHNR and CDR2 FQNEAQ come from the germline V gene (reference sequence). The CDR3 sequence is 14 residues long. CDR3 amino acids: CASSSQGGNQPQHF. In nucleotides, the CDR3 is TGTGCCAGCAGCTCACAGGGGGGCAATCAGCCCCAGCATTTT.

This chain links TRBV28 with TRBJ2-1, with 7 bases lining up with TRBD2. In germline, CDR1 is MDHEN, CDR2 SYDVKM. The V segment lost 2 bases and the J segment 7 bases; nucleotides outside the gene matches: 8. The CDR3 totals 15 residues. The CDR3 DNA sequence: TGTGCCAGCAGTTTAACGGTAGCGGGTGGGAATGAGCAGTTCTTC. Translated, it gives CASSLTVAGGNEQFF.

The CDR3 nucleotides are TGTGCCAGCAGCCAAAATGAGCAGTTCTTC. Its protein is CASSQNEQFF. The chain has TRBV28 and TRBJ2-1; D unclear. Trimming removed 6 bases from V and 7 bases from J, with 4 bases in between. Germline V CDR1 and CDR2: MDHEN, SYDVKM. The CDR3 has 10 residues.

The chain employs TRBV5-8 and TRBJ2-5; D gene ambiguous. Germline CDR1 is SGHTS and CDR2 is YDEGEE. The CDR3 has 13 amino acids. V was trimmed by 0 bases and J by 5 bases, leaving 8 bases between them. The CDR3 loop reads CASSLVGLETQYF. The DNA of the CDR3 is TGTGCCAGCAGCTTGGTCGGGTTGGAGACCCAGTACTTC.

The chain couples TRBV5-1 to TRBJ2-2, with TRBD2 matching over 13 bases. CDR1 and CDR2 from the germline V gene are SGHRS and YFSETQ. CDR3 length: 17 amino acids. J gave up 3 bases and V 3 bases, and 5 bases lay outside the gene matches. The CDR3 nucleotides are TGCGCCAGCAGCTCTCCCGGACTAGCGGGGGACACCGGGGAGCTGTTTTTT. As protein: CASSSPGLAGDTGELFF.

CDR3 coding DNA: TGTGCCAGTACCGGCGCACAGGGCCATATAGATGAGCAGTTCTTC. The encoded protein is CASTGAQGHIDEQFF. The chain has TRBV19 and TRBJ2-1, with D possibly matching TRBD1 (6 bases). The germline gives CDR1 LNHDA, CDR2 SQIVND (reference sequence). The CDR3 consists of 15 residues. The germline V and J ends were trimmed by 7 bases and 8 bases, with 21 bases remaining between them.

The rearrangement joins TRBV2 to TRBJ2-7; 7 nucleotides align to TRBD1. This CDR3 contains 14 residues. CDR1 is SNHLY and CDR2 is FYNNEI in the germline V gene. V lost 5 bases and J lost 2; bases outside the gene matches: 6. CDR3 sequence (DNA): TGTGCCAGCAGTTCCCGGACAGGCCCCTACGAGCAGTACTTC. It yields the protein CASSSRTGPYEQYF.

This clone was counted between two and nine times. J is TRBJ1-1 and V is TRBV19, with D unclear. This CDR3 has 12 residues. The germline V gene has CDR1 LNHDA and CDR2 SQIVND (reference sequence). V was clipped by 8 bases and J by 5 bases, with 12 bases between them. The CDR3 bases are TGTGCCAGTCAGGACTGGGAGACTGAAGCTTTCTTT. Its translation: CASQDWETEAFF.

This chain joins TRBV19 and TRBJ1-2; 9 positions match TRBD1. CDR1 is LNHDA, CDR2 SQIVND, per germline (reference sequence). The CDR3 runs 15 residues. With 5 bases clipped from V and 4 bases from J, the junction kept 8 bases outside the gene matches. This chain's CDR3 is CASSLKQGAPYGYTF. CDR3 in DNA: TGTGCCAGTAGTTTAAAACAGGGGGCGCCCTATGGCTACACCTTC.

V and J are TRBV4-2 and TRBJ2-3; TRBD2 matches at 10 bases. Germline CDR1 reads LGHNA; CDR2 reads YNFKEQ. This CDR3 is built from 16 residues. V gave up 4 bases and J gave up 4 bases; unmatched junction bases: 8. For the CDR3, the DNA is TGTGCCAGCAGCCTAGACTGGACTAGCGGCCCAGATACGCAGTATTTT. This sequence encodes CASSLDWTSGPDTQYF.

The chain recombines TRBV6-5 with TRBJ1-4, with D tentatively TRBD1 (5 bases). This CDR3 is built from 15 residues. CDR1 MNHEY and CDR2 SVGAGI come from the germline V gene. Trimming pared 3 bases from V and 7 bases from J, leaving 15 bases between. The CDR3 is CASSYDTGRGEKLFF. CDR3 bases: TGTGCCAGCAGTTATGACACTGGTAGGGGTGAAAAACTGTTTTTT.

The chain links TRBV7-6 to TRBJ1-6; 7 bases align to TRBD1. V shed 6 bases and J 6 bases; nucleotides not matched to a gene: 8. This CDR3 spans 15 amino acids. Germline V gene lookup returns CDR1 SGHVS and CDR2 FNYEAQ. The CDR3 DNA reads as TGTGCCAGCAGACCTAGCAGGGGGACTAATTCACCCCTCCACTTT. This encodes CASRPSRGTNSPLHF.

CDR3 sequence reads: CSVSPGQGIYGYTF. In DNA form, the CDR3 reads TGCAGCGTGAGTCCGGGACAGGGCATCTATGGCTACACCTTC. The V gene is TRBV29-1, the J gene TRBJ1-2, with 9 bases identical to TRBD1. Germline V gives CDR1 SQVTM, CDR2 ANQGSEA. After removal of 6 bases from V and 4 bases from J, the junction contained 9 bases not matched to a gene. The CDR3 runs to 14 residues.

The rearrangement joins TRBV27 to TRBJ1-1; perhaps TRBD1 as D (6 bases). CDR3 length equals 15 residues. Per the germline V gene, CDR1 is MNHEY and CDR2 is SMNVEV (reference sequence). Trimming removed 3 bases from V and 11 bases from J, with 22 bases in between. The CDR3 bases are TGTGCCAGCAGTTTCCTCGGGGGGGGGCGCTTAAACGCTTTCTTT. Translation gives CASSFLGGGRLNAFF.

J is TRBJ2-3 and V is TRBV19; no clear D. The V and J ends lost 6 bases and 0 bases respectively, with 7 bases between them. This CDR3 is built from 13 residues. Germline V gene data show CDR1 as LNHDA and CDR2 as SQIVND (reference sequence). DNA of the CDR3: TGTGCCAGTAGCCGAGCTAGCACAGATACGCAGTATTTT. Protein: CASSRASTDTQYF.

The chain couples TRBV5-1 to TRBJ2-5; no clear D. The CDR3 runs 14 residues. V was shortened by 4 bases and J by 0 bases, with 10 bases between the two germline ends. Looked up from germline, CDR1 is SGHRS and CDR2 is YFSETQ. CDR3 loop: CASSPPQYQETQYF. Written as DNA, the CDR3 is TGCGCCAGCAGCCCCCCCCAGTACCAAGAGACCCAGTACTTC.

J is TRBJ1-5 and V is TRBV7-9; 9 nucleotides line up with TRBD1. The length of the CDR3 is 17 residues. Per germline, CDR1 SEHNR and CDR2 FQNEAQ (reference sequence). V shed 5 bases, J shed 0 bases, and the junction held 8 bases outside the gene matches. The CDR3 DNA sequence: TGTGCCAGCAGCCGAGGGACAGGGTATTCTAGCAATCAGCCCCAGCATTTT. This gives the protein CASSRGTGYSSNQPQHF.

The chain joins TRBV7-9 to TRBJ2-7; D gene ambiguous. The CDR3 spans 11 residues. Germline CDR1 is SEHNR and CDR2 is FQNEAQ (reference sequence). V was clipped by 3 bases and J by 3 bases, with 3 bases between them. Here the CDR3 reads CASSFRYEQYF. Here the CDR3 DNA reads TGTGCCAGCAGCTTCCGCTACGAGCAGTACTTC.

CDR3: CASSQGGKPQHF. CDR3 DNA sequence: TGTGCCAGCAGCCAGGGAGGGAAGCCCCAGCATTTT. The chain recombines TRBV7-9 with TRBJ1-5; D may be TRBD1 (5 bases). This CDR3 has 12 residues. Germline CDR1 and CDR2: SEHNR and FQNEAQ (reference sequence). The V gene lost 5 bases and the J gene lost 8 bases, with 10 bases spanning the gap.

This clone was seen only a few times. The chain recombines TRBV5-1 with TRBJ1-3; 8 bases align to TRBD1. The V gene's germline CDR1 is SGHRS and CDR2 YFSETQ. The CDR3 length is 15 residues. V dropped 4 bases and J dropped 4; count of bases not matched to a gene: 7. In DNA form, the CDR3 reads TGCGCCAGCAGCGGGGGACAGGCCCAGGGAAACACCATATATTTT. Residues: CASSGGQAQGNTIYF.